The 31 T cell receptor beta chains listed next were all sequenced from one sample in a study of blood T cells in healthy people across ages. PCR was performed a second time for about 6 to 12 cycles using a sample-barcoded 5' primer and a J-beta primer mix. TCRdb passed the 5' RACE reads through MiXCR, listing each CDR3 protein once. The data show fewer than 1,000,000 distinct CDR3 sequences, with roughly 46% seen just once and around 18% held by the top ten. Material: blood. These receptors all stem from a man at least 80 years old in good health.

The genes are TRBV20-1 and TRBJ2-3; D might be TRBD2 (5 bases). Trimming pared 5 bases from V and 2 bases from J, leaving 17 bases between. CDR3 length: 15 amino acids. CDR1 is DFQATT and CDR2 is SNEGSKA in the germline V gene (reference sequence). For the CDR3, the DNA is TGCAGTGCTTATGGATGGGAGAAGATCACAGATACGCAGTATTTT. Amino acid sequence: CSAYGWEKITDTQYF.

A few counts support this clonotype. The rearrangement uses TRBV20-1 and TRBJ2-1; 7 nucleotides line up with TRBD2. The DNA matches TRBJ2-7 better at its end, which makes the J call doubtful. CDR1 DFQATT and CDR2 SNEGSKA come from the germline V gene (reference sequence). CDR3 length equals 14 residues. The CDR3 here is CSARKSSGYNEQYF. In DNA, the CDR3 is TGCAGTGCTAGAAAGTCTAGCGGCTACAATGAGCAGTACTTC.

The CDR3 reads CSVVGARSSGANVLTF. In nucleotides, the CDR3 is TGCAGCGTTGTTGGGGCTCGGTCCTCTGGGGCCAACGTCCTGACTTTC. This rearrangement joins TRBV29-1 to TRBJ2-6, with a tentative D call TRBD1 (5 bases). Germline assignment: CDR1 SQVTM and CDR2 ANQGSEA. The CDR3 has 16 amino acids. V shed 4 bases and J shed 0 bases, with 13 bases lying between them.

This chain joins TRBV2 and TRBJ2-1; tentatively, D is TRBD1 (6 bases). V lost 2 bases and J 8 bases, leaving 16 bases between the germline ends. The CDR3 extends over 15 amino acids. CDR1 and CDR2 (germline): SNHLY, FYNNEI. CDR3 sequence (DNA): TGTGCCAGCAGTGAAATGCAGGGGCGACGGGATGAGCAGTTCTTC. Amino acids: CASSEMQGRRDEQFF.

The chain employs TRBV6-1 and TRBJ1-1, with D perhaps TRBD1 (6 bases). The germline V and J ends were trimmed by 3 bases and 1 base, with 9 bases remaining between them. The length of the CDR3 is 14 residues. Per germline, CDR1 MNHNS and CDR2 SASEGT. CDR3 protein: CASSDLQGNTEAFF. Written as DNA, the CDR3 is TGTGCCAGCAGTGATTTACAGGGGAACACTGAAGCTTTCTTT.

The chain combines TRBV25-1 with TRBJ2-2; the D is unclear. CDR1 is MGHDK, CDR2 SYGVNS, per germline. The CDR3 runs to 15 residues. Trimming removed 1 base at V and 5 bases at J, with 11 bases between. CDR3 sequence reads: CASSESVTKTGELFF. The CDR3 DNA sequence: TGTGCCAGCAGTGAATCCGTGACAAAAACCGGGGAGCTGTTTTTT.

The gene calls are TRBV20-1 and TRBJ2-7; the D gene is possibly TRBD2 (6 bases). This CDR3 contains 12 residues. From germline, CDR1 is DFQATT and CDR2 SNEGSKA (reference sequence). With 1 base removed from V and 7 bases from J, the gap between germline ends came to 11 bases. CDR3 nucleotide sequence: TGCAGTGCTAGAGGCCTTGGAGGGGAGCAGTACTTC. Translating gives CSARGLGGEQYF.

This clonotype has ten or more counts. This chain connects TRBV5-1 to TRBJ2-1; D may be TRBD2 (5 bases). This CDR3 contains 17 residues. Trimming took 0 bases from V and 3 from J, leaving 16 bases between them. The V gene's germline CDR1 is SGHRS and CDR2 YFSETQ. CDR3 sequence (DNA): TGCGCCAGCAGCTTGGCCGGCGGGCCAGAGTTCTACAATGAGCAGTTCTTC. It is translated as CASSLAGGPEFYNEQFF.

The rearrangement uses TRBV29-1 and TRBJ1-1; D gene unclear. Trimming left V 7 bases short and J 2 bases short, with 5 bases between. CDR1 and CDR2 (germline): SQVTM, ANQGSEA. CDR3 length equals 10 residues. CDR3 residues: CSARNTEAFF. CDR3 nucleotide sequence: TGCAGCGCCCGCAACACTGAAGCTTTCTTT.

The chain employs TRBV20-1 and TRBJ2-1, with a weak D call TRBD2 (5 bases). Trimming stripped 8 bases from V and 3 bases from J, with 14 bases between. The CDR3 is 13 amino acids. The germline V gene has CDR1 DFQATT and CDR2 SNEGSKA (reference sequence). Here the CDR3 DNA reads TGCAGTTCTCCGGGATTCAGCTACAATGAGCAGTTCTTC. Translated, it gives CSSPGFSYNEQFF.

The chain combines TRBV7-6 with TRBJ2-5, with TRBD1 matching 9 bases. The J segment lost 5 bases and the V segment lost 5 bases, leaving 9 bases of the junction unmatched. The CDR3 loop spans 15 amino acids. Looked up from germline, CDR1 is SGHVS and CDR2 is FNYEAQ. CDR3 sequence (DNA): TGTGCCAGCAGCCTGGGGGACAGGGACGACGAGACCCAGTACTTC. It yields the protein CASSLGDRDDETQYF. Filled out from reference TRBV7-6 and TRBJ2-5, the complete variable domain reads GAGVSQSPRYKVTKRGQDVALRCDPISGHVSLYWYRQALGQGPEFLTYFNYEAQQDKSGLPNDRFSAERPEGSISTLTIQRTEQRDSAMYRCASSLGDRDDETQYFGPGTRLLVL.

This clonotype is a singleton in its sample. The chain recombines TRBV21-1 with TRBJ2-3; the table gives TRBD1 as D, unverified against the DNA. TRBV21-1 is listed as a pseudogene. The CDR3 extends over 17 amino acids. Here the CDR3 reads CASSKGSGWGRTDTQYF. Written as DNA, the CDR3 is TGTGCCAGCAGCAAAGGTTCAGGATGGGGGCGCACAGATACGCAGTATTTT.

In its sample, this clonotype was seen many times. This chain connects TRBV20-1 to TRBJ2-5, with TRBD2 as a possible D gene (6 bases). Germline-derived CDR1 and CDR2 are DFQATT and SNEGSKA (reference sequence). V was shortened by 4 bases and J by 1 base, with 13 bases between the two germline ends. The CDR3 length is 14 residues. The CDR3 is CSATDSGFQETQYF. The CDR3 DNA reads TGCAGTGCTACTGATAGCGGATTCCAAGAGACCCAGTACTTC.

The rearrangement joins TRBV12-3 or TRBV12-4 to TRBJ1-5; D may be TRBD1 (5 bases). Trimming pared 1 base from V and 5 bases from J, leaving 12 bases between. The CDR3 loop spans 15 amino acids. The CDR3 loop is CASSLGQGRDQPQHF. The CDR3 nucleotides are TGTGCCAGCAGTTTAGGTCAGGGAAGGGATCAGCCCCAGCATTTT.

This clonotype was recorded a few times. The chain carries TRBV5-1 and TRBJ2-1; 8 bases match TRBD2. The CDR3 length is 17 residues. V was pared by 0 bases and J by 1 base, with 6 bases of the junction left unmatched. The germline gives CDR1 SGHRS, CDR2 YFSETQ. The CDR3 DNA reads TGCGCCAGCAGCTTGGGAAACTTAGCGGGGTCCTACAATGAGCAGTTCTTC. Translating it yields CASSLGNLAGSYNEQFF.

This chain uses TRBV29-1 with TRBJ2-1; the D is unclear. Per the germline V gene, CDR1 is SQVTM and CDR2 is ANQGSEA. This CDR3 region has 13 residues. The V gene lost 2 bases and the J gene lost 8 bases, with 13 bases spanning the gap. The CDR3 nucleotides read TGCAGCGTTGAATTGGGTGGGTACGATGAGCAGTTCTTC. This encodes CSVELGGYDEQFF.

Many counts were recorded for this clonotype. The CDR3 spells CASSPDSTDTQYF. In nucleotides, the CDR3 is TGTGCCAGCTCACCGGACAGCACAGATACGCAGTATTTT. The chain has TRBV18 and TRBJ2-3; no firm D call. V gave up 3 bases and J gave up 0 bases, with 4 bases separating them. The CDR3 covers 13 residues. The germline gives CDR1 KGHSH, CDR2 LQKENI.

This clonotype was seen a handful of times. The chain is built from TRBV7-2 and TRBJ2-1, with a tentative D call TRBD1 (6 bases). V lost 2 bases to trimming and J lost 9 bases, with 14 bases between them. The CDR3 is made up of 14 amino acids. CDR1 and CDR2 (germline): SGHTA, FQGNSA. The CDR3 reads CASSLSWGQGEQFF. In DNA form, the CDR3 reads TGTGCCAGCAGCTTATCTTGGGGGCAGGGTGAGCAGTTCTTC.

V usage is TRBV27 and J usage is TRBJ2-7; 9 nucleotides match TRBD1. CDR3 length: 14 residues. V was clipped by 5 bases and J by 2 bases; unmatched bases: 4. The germline V gene encodes CDR1 MNHEY and CDR2 SMNVEV (reference sequence). DNA for the CDR3: TGTGCCAGCAGTGTACAGGGGGCAACCTACGAGCAGTACTTC. Encoded protein: CASSVQGATYEQYF.

V gene TRBV5-1 combines with J gene TRBJ2-4, with D perhaps given as TRBD1 or TRBD2 (5 bases each). The DNA end lines up better with TRBJ2-7; the J call may be wrong. The CDR3 has 13 residues. Germline CDR1 is SGHRS and CDR2 is YFSETQ. CDR3 sequence reads: CASTPGGGDEQYF. The DNA of the CDR3 is TGCGCCAGCACCCCTGGTGGGGGAGACGAGCAGTACTTC.

This clonotype is a singleton in its sample. The chain combines TRBV4-1 with TRBJ2-5; 12 bases fit TRBD2. V dropped 2 bases and J dropped 5; count of bases not matched to a gene: 3. Germline V lookup: CDR1 MGHRA, CDR2 YSYEKL. The CDR3 is made up of 15 amino acids. CDR3 DNA sequence: TGCGCCAGCAGCCAAATCGGGACTAGCGGGGAGACCCAGTACTTC. Translated, it gives CASSQIGTSGETQYF.

This clonotype was detected a few times. The chain recombines TRBV4-2 with TRBJ2-7; D gene ambiguous. Germline-derived CDR1 and CDR2 are LGHNA and YNFKEQ. Trimming removed 0 bases from V and 7 bases from J, with 16 bases in between. The length of the CDR3 is 15 residues. For the CDR3, the DNA is TGTGCCAGCAGCCAAGATCGTAGCCCCGGTTGGGAGCAGTACTTC. Protein: CASSQDRSPGWEQYF.

The chain recombines TRBV10-3 with TRBJ2-1; D may be TRBD1 (5 bases). Germline V gives CDR1 ENHRY, CDR2 SYGVKD. V gave up 8 bases and J gave up 0 bases, with 5 bases separating them. There are 12 residues in the CDR3. DNA for the CDR3: TGTGCCATCCAGGGCTCCTACAATGAGCAGTTCTTC. Its protein is CAIQGSYNEQFF.

This clonotype was detected once. A read error may explain this, as a much larger clone is one base away. This chain links TRBV20-1 with TRBJ2-7, with 9 bases aligning to TRBD1. The J segment lost 2 bases and the V segment lost 8 bases, leaving 7 bases of the junction unmatched. The CDR3 consists of 13 residues. CDR1 and CDR2 (germline): DFQATT, SNEGSKA (reference sequence). The CDR3 is CSSSDRGAYEQYF. In DNA form, the CDR3 reads TGCAGTTCTTCCGACAGGGGGGCCTACGAGCAGTACTTC.

The rearrangement joins TRBV7-8 to TRBJ2-3; D is unresolved. V dropped 4 bases and J dropped 3 bases, with 8 bases sitting between them. Germline loops: CDR1 SGHVS, CDR2 FQNEAQ. CDR3 size: 13 residues. The CDR3, as DNA: TGTGCCAGCAGCTCCTCATTGACAGATACGCAGTATTTT. Its protein product is CASSSSLTDTQYF.

The chain uses TRBV20-1 and TRBJ2-7; TRBD1 is a possible D gene (5 bases). Germline V gene data show CDR1 as DFQATT and CDR2 as SNEGSKA (reference sequence). The CDR3 spans 12 residues. Trimming pared 6 bases from V and 10 bases from J, leaving 19 bases between. CDR3 in amino acids: CSAPSGQEPQYF. The CDR3 DNA reads as TGCAGTGCGCCGTCAGGGCAAGAGCCCCAGTACTTC.

This clonotype was seen a few times. The chain uses TRBV29-1 and TRBJ1-2; no reliable D call. CDR3 length: 14 amino acids. V shed 4 bases and J shed 6 bases, with 18 bases lying between them. CDR1 and CDR2 from the germline V gene are SQVTM and ANQGSEA. CDR3 sequence: CSVAFPRQNHGYTF. The CDR3 nucleotides read TGCAGCGTTGCTTTTCCCCGGCAGAACCATGGCTACACCTTC.

The V and J genes are TRBV29-1 and TRBJ2-1, with a possible D match to TRBD1 (6 bases). Trimming shortened V by 3 bases and J by 8 bases, and 11 bases separated the two germline ends. Germline loops: CDR1 SQVTM, CDR2 ANQGSEA. The CDR3 is made up of 12 amino acids. The chain's CDR3 is CSVEHGGHEQFF. DNA of the CDR3: TGCAGCGTTGAGCATGGGGGCCATGAGCAGTTCTTC.

The rearrangement uses TRBV29-1 and TRBJ2-3; TRBD1 might be the D (5 bases). The germline gives CDR1 SQVTM, CDR2 ANQGSEA. Trimming stripped 2 bases from V and 0 bases from J, with 12 bases between. This CDR3 is 15 amino acids long. In nucleotides, the CDR3 is TGCAGCGTTGAAACACAGGCCACTAGCACAGATACGCAGTATTTT. Protein product: CSVETQATSTDTQYF.

This sequence joins TRBV7-2 and TRBJ2-3; 10 bases line up with TRBD2. V lost 5 bases and J lost 3; bases outside the gene matches: 8. CDR1 and CDR2 (germline): SGHTA, FQGNSA. The CDR3 consists of 16 residues. As DNA, the CDR3 is TGTGCCAGCAGCAGCCGGACTAGCGGTCAGACAGATACGCAGTATTTT. Translated: CASSSRTSGQTDTQYF.

This rearrangement joins TRBV12-3 or TRBV12-4 to TRBJ2-1; 7 nucleotides match TRBD2. Trimming cost V 6 bases and J 5 bases; bases outside gene matches: 10. The CDR3 contains 15 residues. This CDR3 is CASSPGRAGNNEQFF. The DNA for the CDR3 is TGTGCCAGCAGCCCGGGACGAGCGGGAAACAATGAGCAGTTCTTC.